The clone carrying this T cell receptor (beta chain) was seen ten or more times. What it binds is not known. Individual cDNA molecules carried attached unique molecular identifiers. One entry per CDR3 protein results from TCRdb running MiXCR on the 5' RACE reads. The table lists 50,000 to 80,000 distinct CDR3 sequences, around 4.9% of them singletons. CDR3 length: 18 amino acids. Trimming pared 4 bases from V and 6 bases from J, leaving 24 bases between. Germline values: CDR1 KGHDR, CDR2 SFDVKD. These data come from a study of early T cells in non-severe SARS-CoV-2 infection. Study findings and constraints: In VDJdb matching, anti-spike CD8 responses were favored while private and CD4 specificities went missing.

This rearrangement joins TRBV24-1 to TRBJ1-5; perhaps TRBD1 as D (6 bases). The material sequenced was whole blood. This clonotype originated in an adult who was a healthcare worker with PCR-confirmed SARS-CoV-2 infection or an uninfected control (not recorded which). The chain's CDR3 is CATSDRPGKTGLGQPQHF. Written as DNA, the CDR3 is TGTGCCACCAGTGACCGCCCCGGTAAGACAGGATTGGGTCAGCCCCAGCATTTT.